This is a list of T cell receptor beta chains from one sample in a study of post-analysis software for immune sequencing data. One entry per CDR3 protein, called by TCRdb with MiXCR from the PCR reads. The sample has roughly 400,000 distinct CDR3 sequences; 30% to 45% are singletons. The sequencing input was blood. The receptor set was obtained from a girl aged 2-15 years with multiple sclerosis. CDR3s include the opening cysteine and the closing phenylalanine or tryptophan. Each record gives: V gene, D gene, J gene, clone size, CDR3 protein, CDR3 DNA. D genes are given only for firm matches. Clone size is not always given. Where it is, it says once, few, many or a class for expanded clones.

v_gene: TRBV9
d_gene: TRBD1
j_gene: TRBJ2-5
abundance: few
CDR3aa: CASSEFGTEETQYF
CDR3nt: TGTGCCAGCAGCGAATTCGGGACAGAGGAGACCCAGTACTTC

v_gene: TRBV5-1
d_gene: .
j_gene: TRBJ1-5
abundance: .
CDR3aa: CASSLDGLGSNQSQHF
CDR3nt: TGCGCCAGCAGCTTGGATGGGTTAGGGAGCAATCAGTCCCAGCATTTT

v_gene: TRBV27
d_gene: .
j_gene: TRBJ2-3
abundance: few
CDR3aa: CASSFREHWRDTQYF
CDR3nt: TGTGCCAGCAGTTTTCGGGAACACTGGCGGGATACGCAGTATTTT

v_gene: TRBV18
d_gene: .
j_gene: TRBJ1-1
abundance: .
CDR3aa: CASSPRPGEGLNTEAFF
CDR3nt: TGTGCCAGCTCACCACGGCCGGGAGAGGGGTTGAACACTGAAGCTTTCTTT

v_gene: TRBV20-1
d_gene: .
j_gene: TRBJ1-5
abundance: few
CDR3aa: CSASWRGEFWQPQHF
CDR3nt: TGCAGTGCTAGCTGGAGGGGTGAGTTTTGGCAGCCCCAGCATTTT

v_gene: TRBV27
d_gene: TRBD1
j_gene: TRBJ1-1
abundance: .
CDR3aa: CASSADRDRYEAFF
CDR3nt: TGTGCCAGCAGTGCCGACCGGGACAGATATGAAGCTTTCTTT

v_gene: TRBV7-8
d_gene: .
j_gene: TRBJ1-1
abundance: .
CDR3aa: CASSPSLGGTNTEAFF
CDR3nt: TGTGCCAGCAGCCCCAGCTTGGGGGGAACGAACACTGAAGCTTTCTTT

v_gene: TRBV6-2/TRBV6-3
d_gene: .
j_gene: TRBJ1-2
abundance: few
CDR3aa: CASSSRDYGYTF
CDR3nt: TGTGCCAGCAGCTCCCGGGATTATGGCTACACCTTC

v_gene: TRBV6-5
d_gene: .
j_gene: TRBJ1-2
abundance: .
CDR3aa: CASSYPAGPLNYGYTF
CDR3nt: TGTGCCAGCAGTTACCCGGCTGGTCCTCTTAACTATGGCTACACCTTC

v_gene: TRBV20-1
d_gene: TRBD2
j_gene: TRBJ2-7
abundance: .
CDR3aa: CSARDRGGLAGGIAYEQYF
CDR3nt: TGCAGTGCTAGAGATAGGGGAGGACTAGCGGGAGGGATAGCCTACGAGCAGTACTTC

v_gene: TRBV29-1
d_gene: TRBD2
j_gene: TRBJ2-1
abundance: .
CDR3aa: CSTPGGSTYNEQFF
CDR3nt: TGCAGCACCCCGGGCGGGAGTACCTACAATGAGCAGTTCTTC

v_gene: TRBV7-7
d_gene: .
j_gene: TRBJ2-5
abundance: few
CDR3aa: CASSPRRPGETQYF
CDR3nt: TGTGCCAGCAGCCCAAGACGACCAGGCGAGACCCAGTACTTC

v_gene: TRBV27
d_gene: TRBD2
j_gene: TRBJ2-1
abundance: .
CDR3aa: CASRALSGRGWNEQFF
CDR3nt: TGTGCCAGCAGAGCATTGAGCGGGAGAGGGTGGAATGAGCAGTTCTTC

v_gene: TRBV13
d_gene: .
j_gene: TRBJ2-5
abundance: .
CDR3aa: CASSPITARDQETQYF
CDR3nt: TGTGCCAGCAGCCCCATCACCGCTAGAGACCAAGAGACCCAGTACTTC